This TCR beta chain was obtained from a study of Ad26.COV2.S vaccination and SARS-CoV-2 variants. Treatment meaning: some 20 received Ad26.COV2.S at low or high dose, single or two shots; several received placebo; per-sample allocation not given. Sampling took place 63 days after the first vaccine or placebo injection. The study used a vaccine consisting of an Ad26 vector that expressed Wuhan-strain SARS-CoV-2 spike. Losses at the gene ends were 4 bases for V and 1 base for J; bases not matched to a gene: 6. Per germline, CDR1 MNHNS and CDR2 SASEGT. The CDR3 runs to 16 residues. Repertoires were generated with immunoSEQ multiplex PCR, while TCRdb's copy carries only in-frame clones and drops some. The table has about 350,000 clones, about 88% seen once.

This receptor was taken from a person aged 18-60 years who received the Ad26.COV2.S COVID-19 vaccine or a placebo. The genes are TRBV6-1 and TRBJ2-7; 11 nucleotides agree with TRBD2. The source was peripheral blood, collected in a trial of Ad26.COV2.S vaccine versus placebo. The CDR3 DNA sequence: TGTGCCAGCAGTGCCATACGACTAGCGGGATCCTACGAGCAGTACTTC. This sequence encodes CASSAIRLAGSYEQYF.